This is a list of T cell receptor beta chains from one sample in a study of CD8+ T cells in alopecia areata. Profiling relied on immunoSEQ multiplex PCR, and the TCRdb table lists in-frame clones only, not all of them. The table shows 100,000 to 150,000 clones, with approximately 49% occurring only once. This specimen was CD8+ T cells sorted from blood, taken at week 0. The origin of the receptors is a human donor with alopecia areata. CDR3s include the opening cysteine and the closing phenylalanine or tryptophan. D genes are given only for firm matches. Clone sizes are given selectively: once, few, many, or a class where the clone is expanded.

J,D,V,size,DNA,CDR3
TRBJ2-7,.,TRBV7-2,.,TGTGCCAGCTCTGTTCGACGGGGGAGCTCCTACGAGCAGTACTTC,CASSVRRGSSYEQYF
TRBJ1-2,.,TRBV14,few,TGTGCCAGCAGCCATGGGTTGTCCGGCTACACCTTC,CASSHGLSGYTF
TRBJ2-3,.,TRBV7-3,.,TGTGCCAGCAGCCCCGAATTAGCAGATACGCAGTATTTT,CASSPELADTQYF
TRBJ2-5,.,TRBV10-3,.,TGTGCCATCAGAGGGGACAACCAAGAGACCCAGTACTTC,CAIRGDNQETQYF
TRBJ2-2,.,TRBV11-2,few,TGTGCCAGCAGCTTAGGGGCAGGGGACACCGGGGAGCTGTTTTTT,CASSLGAGDTGELFF
TRBJ2-7,TRBD1,TRBV18,.,TGTGCCAGCTCACCACCGACGCCCCGACAGGGGGGGTACGAGCAGTACTTC,CASSPPTPRQGGYEQYF
TRBJ2-1,.,TRBV6-5,.,TGTGCCAGCAGTTACTCTACGTACAATGAGCAGTTCTTC,CASSYSTYNEQFF
TRBJ1-2,.,TRBV7-9,.,TGTGCCAGCAGCTCCCGGGTGGGGGACTACACCTTC,CASSSRVGDYTF
TRBJ2-7,TRBD1,TRBV6-1,.,TGTGCCAGCAGTGAAAGGGCGATCAGGGGGCCCTACGAGCAGTACTTC,CASSERAIRGPYEQYF
TRBJ1-1,TRBD1,TRBV11-1,.,TGTGCCAGCAGCCGGACAGGGCTATTAAACACTGAAGCTTTCTTT,CASSRTGLLNTEAFF
TRBJ1-1,.,TRBV11-2,.,TGTGCCAGCAGTCACGGGCGCCGTACTGAAGCTTTCTTT,CASSHGRRTEAFF
TRBJ2-5,.,TRBV7-9,few,TGTGCCAGCAGCGGGCTAAACCAAGAGACCCAGTACTTC,CASSGLNQETQYF
TRBJ2-3,.,TRBV6-6,few,TGTGCTTGCGGGCCCACAGATACGCAGTATTTT,CACGPTDTQYF
TRBJ1-2,TRBD1,TRBV5-1,.,TGCGCCAGCAGCTTGGTTGGGACAGGCGATATTAACTATGGCTACACCTTC,CASSLVGTGDINYGYTF
TRBJ1-1,TRBD1,TRBV7-9,.,TGTGCCAGCAGCCTGAGGACAGGCCCGAACACTGAAGCTTTCTTT,CASSLRTGPNTEAFF